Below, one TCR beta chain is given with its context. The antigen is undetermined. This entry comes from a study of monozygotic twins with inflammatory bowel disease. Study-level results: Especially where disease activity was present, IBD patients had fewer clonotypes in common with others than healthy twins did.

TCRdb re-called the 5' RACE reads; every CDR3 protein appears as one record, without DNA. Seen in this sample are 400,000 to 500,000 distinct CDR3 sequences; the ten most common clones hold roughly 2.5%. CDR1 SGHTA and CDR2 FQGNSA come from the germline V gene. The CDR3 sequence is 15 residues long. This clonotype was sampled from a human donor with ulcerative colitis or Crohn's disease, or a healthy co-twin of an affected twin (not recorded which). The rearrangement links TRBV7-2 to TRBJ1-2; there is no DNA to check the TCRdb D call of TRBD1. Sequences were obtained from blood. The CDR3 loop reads CASSPTGDRVHGYTF.